This T cell receptor (beta chain) appears in the sequencing data of a study of blood T cell repertoires in COVID-19. The protocol was immunoSEQ multiplex PCR, while the TCRdb copy is restricted to in-frame clones and leaves out a portion. Among about 89,000 clones listed, over 70% were seen once. The sequence came from a woman of 80 years or more with acute or convalescent COVID-19. The sample was peripheral blood.

The CDR3 is CAWSVGVGVGYTF. The CDR3 DNA sequence: TGTGCCTGGAGTGTAGGGGTAGGGGTCGGCTACACCTTC. The chain is built from TRBV30 and TRBJ1-2; the D gene is possibly TRBD1 (5 bases). CDR1 GTSNPN and CDR2 SVGIG come from the germline V gene (reference sequence). Trimming pared 0 bases from V and 8 bases from J, leaving 13 bases between. This CDR3 is 13 amino acids long.